This T cell receptor beta chain was retrieved from a study of T-cell reconstitution after alpha-beta-depleted transplantation in children. The TCRbeta library was prepared with unique molecular identifiers. TCRdb re-derived calls from the PCR reads in MiXCR, one entry per CDR3 protein. The sample contains 200,000 to 250,000 distinct CDR3 sequences, about 8.8% of which appear only once. The V and J ends lost 1 base and 8 bases respectively, with 8 bases between them. This CDR3 has 12 amino acids. This clonotype was counted ten times or more. The clonotype comes from a human donor who donated a stem cell graft to a child with SCID. The sample here was PBMCs from the stem cell graft donor, taken from the stem cell graft. The chain couples TRBV12-3 or TRBV12-4 to TRBJ1-2; weak D call: TRBD1 (6 bases). The CDR3 reads CASSLGDRGYTF. The CDR3 region has the DNA TGTGCCAGCAGTTTAGGTGACAGGGGCTACACCTTC.